The clone carrying this TCR beta chain was recorded a few times. Antigen unknown. This record belongs to a study of quantifying T cell responses using KT2 cells. As for the study in general: TCR alpha and beta constant-region primers primed reverse transcription of RNA. Study-wide results and caveats: Input KT2 cell number predicted KT2 alpha and beta sequence counts linearly over several orders of magnitude.

Germline lookup yields CDR1 DFQATT and CDR2 SNEGSKA (reference sequence). J lost 7 bases, V lost 6 bases, and 9 bases had no gene match. The CDR3 covers 13 residues. The sample is PBMC spiked with counted cells of clone KT2. Fixed numbers of PBMC received varying amounts of KT2 cells. A single-stranded UMI oligo with SP2 sequence was ligated to cDNA 3' ends. First-round PCR used around 4 cycles and beta primers RC1.1 and RC1.2 covering TRBC1 and TRBC2. TCRdb itself ran the UMI-ligation and nested PCR reads through MiXCR, one entry per CDR3 protein. This table holds just under 50,000 distinct CDR3 sequences, more than 9% found once.

The chain uses TRBV20-1 and TRBJ2-7, with 10 nucleotides matching TRBD1. Sample: PBMCs spiked with cells of the T cell clone KT2. The receptor comes from a human donor. CDR3 in amino acids: CSAPGQGREEQYF. The CDR3 nucleotides are TGCAGTGCCCCGGGACAGGGGAGAGAAGAGCAGTACTTC.